This T cell receptor beta chain was identified during a study of PD-1 blockade in classical Hodgkin lymphoma. Study context: Every 2 weeks, patients had 3 mg/kg nivolumab intravenously.

Produced via immunoSEQ multiplex PCR; TCRdb's table is partial and in-frame only. The sample contains 40,000 to 50,000 clones, about 85% of which appear only once. After autologous stem cell transplantation all patients relapsed, and prior brentuximab vedotin exposure differed between cohorts. CDR3 length: 12 amino acids. Germline V lookup: CDR1 SNHLY, CDR2 FYNNEI. V lost 9 bases, J lost 3 bases, and 11 bases lay in between. The origin of this receptor is a human donor with classical Hodgkin lymphoma. V gene TRBV2 combines with J gene TRBJ1-2; tentatively, D is TRBD1 (6 bases). The sequenced sample was peripheral blood mononuclear cells (PBMCs), obtained before the second cycle of nivolumab. The DNA for the CDR3 is TGTGCCAGTAGGGACAACTACTATGGCTACACCTTC. It is translated as CASRDNYYGYTF.